This T cell receptor beta chain derives from a study of neurological immune-mediated disorders. Study outcomes and limitations: The multiple sclerosis repertoire cluster lacked an association with any feature, whether clinical or MRI. No CDR3 amino acid sequences recurred among expanded clones across subjects, suggesting private repertoires in all groups.

Germline CDR1 is LNHNV and CDR2 is YYDKDF (reference sequence). Trimming cost V 6 bases and J 0 bases, with 12 bases left between them. The CDR3 is 14 amino acids. Preparation of the unsorted libraries drew on 2 million PBMCs stored at -80 C. TCRdb passed the 5' RACE reads through MiXCR, listing each CDR3 protein once. The repertoire includes some 57,000 distinct CDR3 sequences, about 3.3% of them detected once, and 7.1% sits in the top ten. This clonotype came up many times. Its antigen is still unknown. The specimen was PBMCs. The gene calls are TRBV15 and TRBJ2-7, with D tentatively TRBD1 or TRBD2 (5 bases each). The receptor was isolated from a woman aged 60-75 years with multiple sclerosis. The CDR3 spells CATRWDASSYEQYF. CDR3 bases: TGTGCCACCAGATGGGACGCGAGCTCCTACGAGCAGTACTTC. The entire variable domain, with the rest obtained from reference TRBV15 and TRBJ2-7, is as follows: DAMVIQNPRYQVTQFGKPVTLSCSQTLNHNVMYWYQQKSSQAPKLLFHYYDKDFNNEADTPDNFQSRRPNTSFCFLDIRSPGLGDTAMYLCATRWDASSYEQYFGPGTRLTVT.